This passage covers 27 T cell receptor beta chains from one sample sequenced in a study of T cell repertoires in cytomegalovirus infection (dated by TCRdb to the late 2010s). For these TCRs, the target antigens are not known. The sample's treatment or condition label is to be understood as: in vitro stimulation with specific CMV peptide epitopes to enrich CMV-specific T cells. Sequencing took place on an Illumina HiSeq 1500. TCRdb cleaned the public reads at Q25 with fastp, built clones with MiXCR and kept in-frame beta chains. Here each entry gathers all rows of one CDR3 protein and keeps the most common genes and DNA. In this sample the table shows hundreds of thousands of distinct CDR3 sequences, 30% to 35% of which occur a single time. 17% of the sample goes to the ten largest clones. Here the sequenced sample was cultured PBMCs, taken from culture after CMV antigen stimulation. All receptors come from a human donor in good health (CMV status not recorded). Some clones in this sample may be carry-over from other donors' samples.

Only a few counts were recorded for this clonotype. This chain links TRBV20-1 with TRBJ2-1; the D is unclear. The CDR3 contains 15 residues. V was trimmed by 5 bases and J by 0 bases, leaving 14 bases between them. CDR1 and CDR2 from the germline V gene are DFQATT and SNEGSKA (reference sequence). This CDR3 reads CSAVDPGVSYNEQFF. For the CDR3, the DNA is TGCAGTGCTGTCGACCCTGGGGTCTCCTACAATGAGCAGTTCTTC.

V is TRBV5-5 and J is TRBJ2-7, with D perhaps matching TRBD1 (6 bases). V dropped 2 bases and J dropped 4 bases, with 16 bases sitting between them. The CDR3 is made up of 15 amino acids. Germline V gene sequence: CDR1 SGHKS, CDR2 YYEKEE (reference sequence). CDR3 in DNA: TGTGCCAGCAGCTTCGAGGGACACGGCTCTTACGAGCAGTACTTC. The encoded protein is CASSFEGHGSYEQYF.

The rearrangement links TRBV12-5 to TRBJ2-1, with TRBD2 matching over 10 bases. This CDR3 is 15 amino acids long. V was pared by 7 bases and J by 8 bases, with 11 bases of the junction left unmatched. Germline values: CDR1 LGHNT, CDR2 FRNRAP. The CDR3 DNA sequence: TGTGCTAGTGACCCAGCGGGAGGGCCTTCCGATGAGCAGTTCTTC. It codes for CASDPAGGPSDEQFF. The full variable domain, in which reference TRBV12-5 and TRBJ2-1 provide the parts outside the CDR3, is DARVTQTPRHKVTEMGQEVTMRCQPILGHNTVFWYRQTMMQGLELLAYFRNRAPLDDSGMPKDRFSAEMPDATLATLKIQPSEPRDSAVYFCASDPAGGPSDEQFFGPGTRLTVL.

Notes on this clonotype: This may arise from a read error, as a much more abundant clone is one base away. This CDR3 is CASSLTLDGDLDYRGYTF. As DNA, the CDR3 is TGTGCCAGCAGCTTAACCTTGGACGGCGACCTTGACTATCGGGGCTACACCTTC. The chain couples TRBV7-8 to TRBJ1-2; no clear D. The CDR3 loop spans 18 amino acids. Germline assignment: CDR1 SGHVS and CDR2 FQNEAQ. The germline V and J ends were trimmed by 2 bases and 8 bases, with 27 bases remaining between them.

This clonotype was counted a few times. V is TRBV12-3 or TRBV12-4 and J is TRBJ1-3; 8 bases align to TRBD1. This CDR3 contains 16 residues. The ends lost 6 bases at V and 1 base at J; junction bases unmatched: 8. The CDR3 bases are TGTGCCAGCAGCATAACCCGGACAGGGTCTGGAAACACCATATATTTT. Its protein product is CASSITRTGSGNTIYF.

This clonotype was counted a single time. DNA for the CDR3: TGTGCCAGCAGTACCGGGACTCAGCAGTTCTTC. Protein product: CASSTGTQQFF. The chain carries TRBV28 and TRBJ2-1; maybe TRBD2 (6 bases). The V and J ends lost 5 bases and 11 bases respectively, with 10 bases between them. The germline CDR1 and CDR2 sequences are MDHEN and SYDVKM. This CDR3 region has 11 residues.

The chain carries TRBV7-9 and TRBJ2-5; 11 nucleotides match TRBD2. Germline V gene sequence: CDR1 SEHNR, CDR2 FQNEAQ (reference sequence). V shed 7 bases, J shed 4 bases, and the junction held 5 bases outside the gene matches. CDR3 length: 14 amino acids. Here the CDR3 reads CASTPLAGGETQYF. The CDR3 nucleotides read TGTGCCAGCACCCCTCTAGCGGGAGGAGAGACCCAGTACTTC.

The chain uses TRBV20-1 and TRBJ1-1; perhaps TRBD1 as D (6 bases). V gave up 4 bases and J gave up 4 bases, with 10 bases separating them. The germline V gene encodes CDR1 DFQATT and CDR2 SNEGSKA (reference sequence). This CDR3 is 12 amino acids long. The DNA of the CDR3 is TGCAGTGCTAAGCCAGGGGCCACTGAAGCTTTCTTT. Amino acids: CSAKPGATEAFF.

The table lists this clonotype with a count of one. The genes are TRBV6-2 or TRBV6-3 and TRBJ2-5; 14 bases map to TRBD2. Germline loops: CDR1 MNHEY, CDR2 SVGEGT. V lost 7 bases to trimming and J lost 9 bases; unmatched junction nucleotides: 10. The CDR3 loop spans 15 amino acids. CDR3 bases: TGTGCCAGCATTAGTGGGACTAGCGGGAGTGTGCCCCAGTACTTC. This codes for CASISGTSGSVPQYF.

This chain uses TRBV10-2 with TRBJ2-7; D unresolved. V shed 0 bases and J shed 4 bases, with 7 bases lying between them. This CDR3 is 13 amino acids long. Germline V gene sequence: CDR1 WSHSY, CDR2 SAAADI. CDR3 nucleotides: TGCGCCAGCAGTGAGTCGGGCCTATACGAGCAGTACTTC. Amino acid sequence: CASSESGLYEQYF.

The genes are TRBV19 and TRBJ1-3; D gene ambiguous. Trimming left V 6 bases short and J 0 bases short, with 15 bases between. Germline-derived CDR1 and CDR2 are LNHDA and SQIVND (reference sequence). This CDR3 contains 16 residues. The CDR3 DNA is TGTGCCAGTAGCAAACAAGGACCGACCTCTGGAAACACCATATATTTT. Translated: CASSKQGPTSGNTIYF.

The chain links TRBV6-6 to TRBJ2-2; perhaps TRBD2 as D (5 bases). The CDR3 spans 15 residues. Germline values: CDR1 MNHNY, CDR2 SVGAGI (reference sequence). The V gene lost 8 bases and the J gene lost 0 bases, with 13 bases spanning the gap. The CDR3 sequence is CASGGGGSNTGELFF. In DNA form, the CDR3 reads TGTGCCAGCGGAGGCGGCGGCTCGAACACCGGGGAGCTGTTTTTT.

This clonotype was found a few times. The chain carries TRBV7-2 and TRBJ1-5, with 10 bases fitting TRBD1. The CDR3 consists of 17 residues. V gave up 1 base and J gave up 2 bases; unmatched junction bases: 5. The germline V gene encodes CDR1 SGHTA and CDR2 FQGNSA. This CDR3 is CASSLEGTGAGNQPQHF. The CDR3, as DNA: TGTGCCAGCAGCTTAGAAGGGACAGGGGCCGGCAATCAGCCCCAGCATTTT.

This chain uses TRBV7-2 with TRBJ2-5; the D gene is possibly TRBD2 (6 bases). Germline CDR1 SGHTA, CDR2 FQGNSA. The CDR3 sequence is 14 residues long. Trimming removed 4 bases at V and 2 bases at J, with 11 bases between. The CDR3 DNA reads TGTGCCAGCAGCTCCGGACTAATTCAAGAGACCCAGTACTTC. Its translation: CASSSGLIQETQYF.

This clonotype was observed a few times. The gene calls are TRBV11-2 and TRBJ2-1, with 9 bases fitting TRBD2. Trimming removed 5 bases from V and 9 bases from J; junction bases left unmatched: 14. Germline V lookup: CDR1 SGHAT, CDR2 FQNNGV. The CDR3 spans 16 residues. This CDR3 reads CASSARLAGLAVEQFF. Written as DNA, the CDR3 is TGTGCCAGCAGCGCTCGCCTTGCGGGACTAGCCGTTGAGCAGTTCTTC.

This clonotype has just a few counts. The rearrangement links TRBV28 to TRBJ1-2; tentatively, D is TRBD1 (6 bases). Trimming removed 6 bases at V and 4 bases at J, with 18 bases between. In germline, CDR1 is MDHEN, CDR2 SYDVKM. This CDR3 region has 15 residues. The CDR3 DNA reads as TGTGCCAGCAGCCAAAGCACCTCGACAGGCTATGGCTACACCTTC. Its protein is CASSQSTSTGYGYTF.

This clonotype has at least ten counts. The V call is TRBV12-3 or TRBV12-4, the J call TRBJ2-3; D is uncertain. This CDR3 is built from 11 residues. Trimming left V 6 bases short and J 3 bases short, with 4 bases between. DNA of the CDR3: TGTGCCAGCAGCTTAACAGATACGCAGTATTTT. Its protein product is CASSLTDTQYF.

This chain connects TRBV7-2 to TRBJ1-6, with D unresolved. Germline V gene sequence: CDR1 SGHTA, CDR2 FQGNSA. The CDR3 sequence is 14 residues long. The ends were cut back, 6 bases at V and 7 bases at J, with 13 bases in the middle. The CDR3 loop is CASRWTGRNSPLHF. CDR3 in DNA: TGTGCCAGCAGATGGACCGGACGAAATTCACCCCTCCACTTT.

V and J are TRBV12-3 or TRBV12-4 and TRBJ1-3; 7 bases fit TRBD1. Unmatched junction bases numbered 2, after V lost 8 bases and J lost 4 bases. The CDR3 has 12 residues. The CDR3 reads CASAGGGNTIYF. CDR3 nucleotide sequence: TGTGCCAGCGCAGGGGGAGGAAACACCATATATTTT.

The chain joins TRBV5-6 to TRBJ2-3; no reliable D call. Trimming cost V 2 bases and J 0 bases, with 10 bases left between them. The V gene's germline CDR1 is SGHDT and CDR2 YYEEEE. The CDR3 runs to 15 residues. Written as DNA, the CDR3 is TGTGCCAGCAGCTTCCCCCGTGAGAGCACAGATACGCAGTATTTT. Translation: CASSFPRESTDTQYF. Full variable domain (outside the CDR3, taken from reference TRBV5-6 and TRBJ2-3): DAGVTQSPTHLIKTRGQQVTLRCSPKSGHDTVSWYQQALGQGPQFIFQYYEEEERQRGNFPDRFSGHQFPNYSSELNVNALLLGDSALYLCASSFPRESTDTQYFGPGTRLTVL.

This clonotype was observed a few times. The rearrangement uses TRBV15 and TRBJ1-6, with D maybe TRBD1 (6 bases). CDR3 size: 15 residues. The germline CDR1 and CDR2 sequences are LNHNV and YYDKDF (reference sequence). The V end was cut by 0 bases, the J end by 9 bases, with 12 bases between. CDR3 amino acids: CATSREEQGTSPLHF. CDR3 DNA sequence: TGTGCCACCAGCAGAGAGGAACAGGGTACTTCACCCCTCCACTTT. Based on the CDR3 plus reference TRBV15 and TRBJ1-6, the full variable domain is DAMVIQNPRYQVTQFGKPVTLSCSQTLNHNVMYWYQQKSSQAPKLLFHYYDKDFNNEADTPDNFQSRRPNTSFCFLDIRSPGLGDTAMYLCATSREEQGTSPLHFGNGTRLTVT.

This chain uses TRBV7-2 with TRBJ1-2; D is ambiguous. Germline V CDR1 and CDR2: SGHTA, FQGNSA. The CDR3 extends over 12 amino acids. Trimming removed 4 bases at V and 3 bases at J, with 6 bases between. This CDR3 is CASSSLHYGYTF. The CDR3 DNA follows: TGTGCCAGCAGCTCCCTCCACTATGGCTACACCTTC.

The V gene is TRBV20-1, the J gene TRBJ2-5; TRBD2 agrees at 8 bases. This CDR3 has 15 residues. Losses at the gene ends were 7 bases for V and 1 base for J; bases not matched to a gene: 11. Germline V CDR1 and CDR2: DFQATT, SNEGSKA (reference sequence). The CDR3 DNA reads as TGCAGTGTTGGAAGGGCTAGCGGGTCCCAAGAGACCCAGTACTTC. Encoded protein: CSVGRASGSQETQYF.

The chain employs TRBV5-8 and TRBJ1-3; D gene uncertain. The V end was cut by 2 bases, the J end by 0 bases, with 12 bases between. The germline V gene encodes CDR1 SGHTS and CDR2 YDEGEE. This CDR3 region has 16 residues. DNA of the CDR3: TGTGCCAGCAGCTTTGACACACCGAGCTCTGGAAACACCATATATTTT. Translation gives CASSFDTPSSGNTIYF.

This clonotype was found a few times. The CDR3 loop is CASSPTNFRGRGTEAFF. The CDR3, as DNA: TGTGCCAGCAGCCCAACCAATTTCAGGGGAAGGGGCACTGAAGCTTTCTTT. The V gene is TRBV11-2, the J gene TRBJ1-1, with a weak D call TRBD1 (6 bases). The CDR3 length is 17 residues. The V end lost 5 bases, the J end lost 4 bases, and 23 bases lay between the germline ends. Per germline, CDR1 SGHAT and CDR2 FQNNGV.

This clonotype was observed a few times. The J gene is TRBJ1-2, the V gene TRBV3-1; 11 bases fit TRBD1. The CDR3 spans 16 residues. The trim removed 0 bases at V and 7 bases at J, leaving 7 bases unmatched. Germline assignment: CDR1 LGHDT and CDR2 YNNKEL (reference sequence). CDR3 coding DNA: TGTGCCAGCAGCCAAGATCTTCCGGGACAGGGGGGTGGCTACACCTTC. Residues: CASSQDLPGQGGGYTF.

The V gene is TRBV6-1, the J gene TRBJ2-1, with D tentatively TRBD2 (5 bases). Between the trimmed V and J ends, which lost 4 bases and 6 bases, there was a span of 10 bases. Germline V gene sequence: CDR1 MNHNS, CDR2 SASEGT. The CDR3 is 13 amino acids. Here the CDR3 DNA reads TGTGCCAGCAGTGCGGGAAAAATCAATGAGCAGTTCTTC. This gives the protein CASSAGKINEQFF.